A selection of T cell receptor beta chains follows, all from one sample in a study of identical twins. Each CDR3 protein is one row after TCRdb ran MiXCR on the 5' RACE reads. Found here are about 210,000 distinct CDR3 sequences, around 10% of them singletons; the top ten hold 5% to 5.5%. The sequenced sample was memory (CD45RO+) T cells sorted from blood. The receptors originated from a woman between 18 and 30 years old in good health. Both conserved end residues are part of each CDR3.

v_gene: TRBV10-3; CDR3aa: CAISERQGHSGYGYTF
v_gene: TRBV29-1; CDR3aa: CSVSPSAGGSYEQFF
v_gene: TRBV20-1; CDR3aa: CSVSQGLTEAFF
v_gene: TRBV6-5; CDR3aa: CASSYYRTGSGYTF
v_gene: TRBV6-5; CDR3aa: CASRDSGTGENQPQHF
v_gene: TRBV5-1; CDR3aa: CASTGGASGETQYF
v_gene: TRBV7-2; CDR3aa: CASGLSRQALHF
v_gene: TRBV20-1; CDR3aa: CSARSQGDTQYF
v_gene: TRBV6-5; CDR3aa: CASSYWDRGGGYTF
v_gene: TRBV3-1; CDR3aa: CASSQDPPKTQYF
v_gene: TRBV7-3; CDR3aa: CASSPTAGRDGEQFF
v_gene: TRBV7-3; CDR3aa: CASSASLSGANVLTF
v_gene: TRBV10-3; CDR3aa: CAISESTAGYNEQFF
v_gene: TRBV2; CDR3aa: CASSADRPLYGYTF
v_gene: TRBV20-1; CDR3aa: CSASPRGYEQYF
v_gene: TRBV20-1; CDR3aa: CSARDGTQYNEQFF
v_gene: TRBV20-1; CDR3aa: CSGTVGYNEQFF
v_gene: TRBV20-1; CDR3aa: CSATGTSSGNTIYF
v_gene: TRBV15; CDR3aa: CATNDRVGEKLFF
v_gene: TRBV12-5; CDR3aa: CASGGSGEQFF
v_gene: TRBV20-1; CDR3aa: CSAAPDRGGQPQHF
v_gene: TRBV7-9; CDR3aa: CASSLGQVGYNEQFF
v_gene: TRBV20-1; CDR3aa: CSATENTDTQYF
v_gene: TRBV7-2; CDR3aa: CASSFSARGNEQFF